The 29 T cell receptor beta chains presented below share a single source sample, sequenced in a study of T cell changes during pregnancy in multiple sclerosis. The table came from immunoSEQ multiplex PCR; TCRdb's copy has only in-frame clones and leaves some out. The data show 25,000 to 35,000 clones, about nine tenths seen once. The sequenced sample was CD8+ T cells from peripheral blood mononuclear cells, obtained in the second trimester of pregnancy. The receptors stem from a female donor with multiple sclerosis, enrolled in a pregnancy study.

The J gene is TRBJ2-7, the V gene TRBV9; weak D call: TRBD2 (5 bases). V dropped 4 bases and J dropped 5 bases, with 13 bases sitting between them. Germline CDR1 is SGDLS and CDR2 is YYNGEE. This CDR3 comprises 13 residues. The CDR3 sequence is CASSPFGSDEQYF. CDR3 nucleotide sequence: TGTGCCAGCAGCCCCTTCGGTAGCGACGAGCAGTACTTC.

This clone was found a few times. The chain joins TRBV6-4 to TRBJ1-1; D is unclear. The length of the CDR3 is 13 residues. The V end lost 6 bases, the J end lost 3 bases, and 11 bases lay between the germline ends. Germline-derived CDR1 and CDR2 are MRHNA and SNTAGT. CDR3 DNA: TGTGCCAGCAGCGACCGTTCCTACACTGAAGCTTTCTTT. This translates into CASSDRSYTEAFF.

CDR3 loop: CASSPQAGSSYEQYF. CDR3 sequence (DNA): TGCGCCAGCAGCCCCCAGGCGGGTAGCTCCTACGAGCAGTACTTC. The rearrangement links TRBV4-1 to TRBJ2-7, with D perhaps matching TRBD2 (5 bases). V dropped 4 bases and J dropped 0 bases, with 13 bases sitting between them. The CDR3 runs 15 residues. CDR1 MGHRA and CDR2 YSYEKL come from the germline V gene.

This clone was recorded a few times. The V call is TRBV6-1, the J call TRBJ2-5; the match to TRBD2 covers 13 bases. In germline, CDR1 is MNHNS, CDR2 SASEGT. This CDR3 comprises 15 residues. The trim removed 5 bases at V and 2 bases at J, leaving 2 bases unmatched. CDR3 protein: CASSQLAGGQETQYF. CDR3 coding DNA: TGTGCCAGCAGTCAACTAGCGGGAGGGCAAGAGACCCAGTACTTC.

This chain uses TRBV28 with TRBJ2-7; 7 bases match TRBD1. V was pared by 6 bases and J by 5 bases, with 10 bases of the junction left unmatched. Germline V CDR1 and CDR2: MDHEN, SYDVKM. This CDR3 is built from 14 residues. The CDR3 reads CASSFPGQLNEQYF. CDR3 nucleotides: TGTGCCAGCAGCTTTCCGGGACAGCTTAACGAGCAGTACTTC.

The gene calls are TRBV7-9 and TRBJ2-1; D gene ambiguous. Trimming shortened V by 6 bases and J by 5 bases, and 17 bases separated the two germline ends. The V gene's germline CDR1 is SEHNR and CDR2 FQNEAQ (reference sequence). This CDR3 has 15 amino acids. In nucleotides, the CDR3 is TGTGCCAGCAGTCATATGCGATACTTGAACAATGAGCAGTTCTTC. Its protein product is CASSHMRYLNNEQFF. The entire variable domain, with the rest obtained from reference TRBV7-9 and TRBJ2-1, is as follows: DTGVSQNPRHKITKRGQNVTFRCDPISEHNRLYWYRQTLGQGPEFLTYFQNEAQLEKSRLLSDRFSAERPKGSFSTLEIQRTEQGDSAMYLCASSHMRYLNNEQFFGPGTRLTVL.

The genes are TRBV6-1 and TRBJ2-1; 7 bases match TRBD2. V shed 3 bases, J shed 6 bases, and the junction held 8 bases outside the gene matches. Germline V lookup: CDR1 MNHNS, CDR2 SASEGT. There are 15 residues in the CDR3. This chain's CDR3 is CASSEGLAESNEQFF. CDR3 in DNA: TGTGCCAGCAGTGAGGGCCTAGCGGAATCCAATGAGCAGTTCTTC.

The J gene is TRBJ2-2, the V gene TRBV28; a weak D match, TRBD1 (6 bases). This CDR3 spans 14 amino acids. V lost 9 bases and J 4 bases, leaving 15 bases between the germline ends. The germline gives CDR1 MDHEN, CDR2 SYDVKM. For the CDR3, the DNA is TGTGCCAGTAATGAACAGGGATCCACCGGGGAGCTGTTTTTT. Residues: CASNEQGSTGELFF.

V gene TRBV6-1 combines with J gene TRBJ1-1; D is ambiguous. CDR1 MNHNS and CDR2 SASEGT come from the germline V gene. The CDR3 runs 13 residues. With 1 base removed from V and 2 bases from J, the gap between germline ends came to 5 bases. The CDR3 reads CASSEGGNTEAFF. The DNA of the CDR3 is TGTGCCAGCAGTGAAGGCGGTAACACTGAAGCTTTCTTT.

This clone has only a few counts. The rearrangement links TRBV27 to TRBJ1-5; 10 nucleotides match TRBD1. J lost 2 bases, V lost 6 bases, and 4 bases had no gene match. CDR3 length: 15 residues. Per germline, CDR1 MNHEY and CDR2 SMNVEV (reference sequence). The CDR3 reads CASRRGTGGNQPQHF. The CDR3 DNA follows: TGTGCCAGCAGGAGGGGGACAGGGGGCAATCAGCCCCAGCATTTT.

The V gene is TRBV5-4, the J gene TRBJ2-1, with D possibly matching TRBD2 (6 bases). CDR1 and CDR2 from the germline V gene are SGHNT and YYREEE (reference sequence). The CDR3 spans 12 residues. Trimming removed 6 bases at V and 10 bases at J, with 14 bases between. CDR3 nucleotide sequence: TGTGCCAGCACATCCGGCGGGAAAGAGCAGTTCTTC. This codes for CASTSGGKEQFF. The full variable domain, its missing parts supplied by reference TRBV5-4 and TRBJ2-1, is ETGVTQSPTHLIKTRGQQVTLRCSSQSGHNTVSWYQQALGQGPQFIFQYYREEENGRGNFPPRFSGLQFPNYSSELNVNALELDDSALYLCASTSGGKEQFFGPGTRLTVL.

The rearrangement joins TRBV4-1 to TRBJ2-7; tentative D call: TRBD2 (5 bases). V shed 4 bases and J shed 3 bases, with 16 bases lying between them. Germline V gives CDR1 MGHRA, CDR2 YSYEKL. The CDR3 length is 15 residues. The CDR3 is CASSLTGPGYYEQYF. The CDR3 DNA follows: TGCGCCAGCAGCCTGACTGGCCCGGGATACTACGAGCAGTACTTC.

The CDR3 region has the DNA TGTGCCAGCACCCGACAGGGGGGATCCTACAATGAGCAGTTCTTC. This codes for CASTRQGGSYNEQFF. The chain recombines TRBV14 with TRBJ2-1, with 9 bases fitting TRBD1. The CDR3 is 15 amino acids. Germline values: CDR1 SGHDN, CDR2 FVKESK. V shed 7 bases, J shed 1 base, and the junction held 5 bases outside the gene matches.

The chain joins TRBV27 to TRBJ1-5; D not resolved. Trimming took 4 bases from V and 4 from J, leaving 8 bases between them. Germline CDR1 reads MNHEY; CDR2 reads SMNVEV (reference sequence). The CDR3 is 13 amino acids. CDR3 bases: TGTGCCAGCAGTTATTCCGGGAATCAGCCCCAGCATTTT. It encodes CASSYSGNQPQHF.

This rearrangement joins TRBV6-1 to TRBJ1-2; no clear D. V gave up 1 base and J gave up 8 bases, with 20 bases separating them. The germline gives CDR1 MNHNS, CDR2 SASEGT. CDR3 size: 16 residues. CDR3 nucleotides: TGTGCCAGCAGTGAAGGGGCGAGGAGCGGGATATGCGGCTACACCTTC. Translating it yields CASSEGARSGICGYTF.

The chain uses TRBV7-2 and TRBJ1-6; the D gene is possibly TRBD1 (5 bases). This CDR3 is built from 15 residues. Deletions cut 4 bases from V and 8 bases from J, with 15 bases between. Germline-derived CDR1 and CDR2 are SGHTA and FQGNSA. CDR3 loop: CASSSYRGWYSPLHF. The CDR3 bases are TGTGCCAGCAGCTCTTACCGGGGGTGGTATTCACCCCTCCACTTT.

This clone was observed a single time. The J gene is TRBJ2-3, the V gene TRBV10-1, with TRBD2 matching over 9 bases. CDR3 size: 19 residues. Losses at the gene ends were 1 base for V and 1 base for J; bases not matched to a gene: 12. Germline CDR1 reads WNHNN; CDR2 reads SYGVQD (reference sequence). CDR3 loop: CASSEFLFAGGPRTDTQYF. In DNA, the CDR3 is TGCGCCAGCAGTGAGTTTTTGTTTGCGGGAGGGCCCCGCACAGATACGCAGTATTTT.

CDR3 amino acids: CASTSGSSYNEQFF. DNA for the CDR3: TGTGCCAGCACGAGCGGGAGCTCCTACAATGAGCAGTTCTTC. This chain connects TRBV27 to TRBJ2-1; 8 nucleotides match TRBD2. V was pared by 7 bases and J by 0 bases, with 2 bases of the junction left unmatched. Germline V gives CDR1 MNHEY, CDR2 SMNVEV (reference sequence). The CDR3 spans 14 residues.

The chain joins TRBV5-6 to TRBJ1-1, with 10 positions matching TRBD1. Germline lookup yields CDR1 SGHDT and CDR2 YYEEEE. The CDR3 is 14 residues long. The J segment lost 5 bases and the V segment lost 4 bases, leaving 5 bases of the junction unmatched. The CDR3 DNA follows: TGTGCCAGCAGCCTTGGACAGGGGGTGACTGAAGCTTTCTTT. Encoded protein: CASSLGQGVTEAFF.

The V gene is TRBV29-1, the J gene TRBJ1-2, with D unclear. Per the germline V gene, CDR1 is SQVTM and CDR2 is ANQGSEA. The germline V and J ends were trimmed by 3 bases and 4 bases, with 6 bases remaining between them. The length of the CDR3 is 11 residues. The CDR3 bases are TGCAGCGTTGAGTTCCGCTATGGCTACACCTTC. It is translated as CSVEFRYGYTF.

The CDR3: CASSVAGGPRNEQFF. The CDR3 region has the DNA TGTGCCAGCAGTGTCGCGGGAGGGCCGAGAAATGAGCAGTTCTTC. The rearrangement links TRBV2 to TRBJ2-1; 9 bases align to TRBD2. J gave up 7 bases and V 4 bases, and 8 bases lay outside the gene matches. Per the germline V gene, CDR1 is SNHLY and CDR2 is FYNNEI. The CDR3 runs 15 residues.

The rearrangement uses TRBV27 and TRBJ2-2; 12 positions agree with TRBD2. Per germline, CDR1 MNHEY and CDR2 SMNVEV (reference sequence). V dropped 3 bases and J dropped 0; count of bases not matched to a gene: 8. This CDR3 comprises 19 residues. CDR3: CASSFIGLAGFSNTGELFF. Here the CDR3 DNA reads TGTGCCAGCAGTTTTATCGGACTAGCGGGATTCTCGAACACCGGGGAGCTGTTTTTT.

This chain uses TRBV6-4 with TRBJ2-3, with D perhaps TRBD2 (6 bases). Germline CDR1 and CDR2: MRHNA and SNTAGT. V gave up 10 bases and J gave up 4 bases, with 15 bases separating them. CDR3 length equals 13 residues. In DNA, the CDR3 is TGTGCCACGAGTAGCGGTGACTCAGATACGCAGTATTTT. Translated: CATSSGDSDTQYF.

V and J are TRBV7-8 and TRBJ2-7; TRBD2 agrees at 7 bases. Trimming cost V 2 bases and J 1 base; bases outside gene matches: 8. CDR3 length equals 16 residues. Per germline, CDR1 SGHVS and CDR2 FQNEAQ. CDR3 in amino acids: CASSLRASGPSYEQYF. For the CDR3, the DNA is TGTGCCAGCAGCTTACGGGCTAGCGGTCCTTCCTACGAGCAGTACTTC.

The chain is built from TRBV13 and TRBJ2-7; 14 nucleotides line up with TRBD2. CDR3 length: 17 residues. Germline V CDR1 and CDR2: PRHDT, FYEKMQ (reference sequence). Germline trimming cut 5 bases from V and 7 bases from J; bases unmatched to any gene: 13. CDR3 DNA: TGTGCCAGCAGCCCGACCGGGACTAGCGGGAGTTGGTTTGAGCAGTACTTC. Encoded protein: CASSPTGTSGSWFEQYF.

This clone was seen a handful of times. V usage is TRBV30 and J usage is TRBJ2-3, with 13 positions matching TRBD2. Germline loops: CDR1 GTSNPN, CDR2 SVGIG (reference sequence). The CDR3 has 16 amino acids. Trimming cost V 0 bases and J 4 bases; bases outside gene matches: 4. In DNA, the CDR3 is TGTGCCTGGAGTGTACCGGGACTAGCGGGATCAGATACGCAGTATTTT. Translating gives CAWSVPGLAGSDTQYF.

This sequence joins TRBV7-6 and TRBJ2-7; tentatively, D is TRBD2 (6 bases). The V gene's germline CDR1 is SGHVS and CDR2 FNYEAQ. This CDR3 is 15 amino acids long. V was shortened by 1 base and J by 5 bases, with 15 bases between the two germline ends. The CDR3 reads CASSLGQSRTNEQYF. In DNA, the CDR3 is TGTGCCAGCAGCTTAGGCCAGTCGAGGACTAACGAGCAGTACTTC.

This clone was picked up one time. The chain is built from TRBV29-1 and TRBJ2-7; 8 nucleotides line up with TRBD1. The V and J ends lost 0 bases and 5 bases, in that order; junction bases with no gene match: 3. The CDR3 runs to 13 residues. Germline loops: CDR1 SQVTM, CDR2 ANQGSEA. The CDR3 region has the DNA TGCAGCGTTGAAGAGGACAGGGCCCACGAGCAGTACTTC. Its translation: CSVEEDRAHEQYF.

This clone was picked up one time. The rearrangement joins TRBV27 to TRBJ2-1; 10 bases are shared with TRBD2. This CDR3 has 17 amino acids. V was pared by 0 bases and J by 1 base, with 3 bases of the junction left unmatched. In germline, CDR1 is MNHEY, CDR2 SMNVEV (reference sequence). As DNA, the CDR3 is TGTGCCAGCAGTTTATCAGGACTAGCGGTATCCTACAATGAGCAGTTCTTC. It specifies CASSLSGLAVSYNEQFF.